The entry below gives a single TCR beta chain sequence along with its context. The sample belongs to a study of blood T cell repertoires in COVID-19. V was trimmed by 1 base and J by 4 bases, leaving 13 bases between them. Looked up from germline, CDR1 is LGHDT and CDR2 is YNNKEL (reference sequence). The CDR3 runs 15 residues. TCRdb's table, derived via immunoSEQ multiplex PCR, lists solely in-frame clones and lacks some. The sample includes approximately 180,000 clones, roughly 86% of them seen just once. The rearrangement links TRBV3-1 (or the pseudogene TRBV3-2) to TRBJ1-2, with D perhaps TRBD1 (6 bases). The sequenced material came from peripheral blood. This receptor was taken from a man in his forties with active or convalescent COVID-19. The CDR3 reads CASSQGPQDSYGYTF. The CDR3 nucleotides are TGTGCCAGCAGCCAAGGCCCCCAGGACAGCTATGGCTACACCTTC.